This is a list of T cell receptor beta chains from one sample in a study of response to subunit inactivated influenza vaccine. TCRdb fed the RT-PCR reads into MiXCR, producing one record per CDR3 protein. Of more than 400,000 distinct CDR3 sequences in the sample, approximately 11% were seen once. This sample comprised PBMCs from blood, obtained around seven weeks after vaccination. The receptors originated from a man over 45 who received an inactivated influenza vaccine. CDR3s include the opening cysteine and the closing phenylalanine or tryptophan. Fields, in order: V gene, D gene, clone size, J gene, CDR3 protein, CDR3 DNA. The D gene is left open where the match is weak. A clone size is listed for some rows: how often the clone was seen (once, few, many), or a class if it is expanded.

v_gene: TRBV20-1
d_gene: NA
abundance: many
j_gene: TRBJ2-6
CDR3aa: CSARPGSGANVLTF
CDR3nt: TGCAGTGCTAGGCCCGGCTCTGGGGCCAACGTCCTGACTTTC

v_gene: TRBV7-6
d_gene: TRBD1
abundance: many
j_gene: TRBJ2-1
CDR3aa: CASTNRGRNEQFF
CDR3nt: TGTGCCAGCACCAACAGGGGACGCAATGAGCAGTTCTTC

v_gene: TRBV6-5
d_gene: NA
abundance: NA
j_gene: TRBJ1-6
CDR3aa: CASSYSIPDNSPLHF
CDR3nt: TGTGCCAGCAGTTACTCGATTCCCGATAATTCACCCCTCCACTTT

v_gene: TRBV12-3/TRBV12-4
d_gene: TRBD2
abundance: NA
j_gene: TRBJ2-3
CDR3aa: CASSLRLAADTQYF
CDR3nt: TGTGCCAGCAGTTTGAGACTAGCTGCAGATACGCAGTATTTT

v_gene: TRBV9
d_gene: NA
abundance: NA
j_gene: TRBJ2-2
CDR3aa: CASSVGGSGELFF
CDR3nt: TGTGCCAGCAGCGTAGGGGGGTCCGGGGAGCTGTTTTTT

v_gene: TRBV27
d_gene: TRBD1
abundance: few
j_gene: TRBJ2-1
CDR3aa: CASSSRTGNNEQFF
CDR3nt: TGTGCCAGCAGTTCCCGGACAGGAAACAATGAGCAGTTCTTC

v_gene: TRBV10-3
d_gene: NA
abundance: few
j_gene: TRBJ1-6
CDR3aa: CAISEIQVGNSPLHF
CDR3nt: TGTGCCATCAGTGAGATCCAGGTCGGAAATTCACCCCTCCACTTT

v_gene: TRBV7-2
d_gene: NA
abundance: NA
j_gene: TRBJ1-1
CDR3aa: CASSTRDGEEAFF
CDR3nt: TGTGCCAGCAGCACCCGGGACGGGGAAGAAGCTTTCTTT

v_gene: TRBV4-2
d_gene: TRBD2
abundance: few
j_gene: TRBJ2-2
CDR3aa: CASSLVRTSGGANTGELFF
CDR3nt: TGTGCCAGCAGCCTCGTAAGGACTAGCGGGGGCGCGAACACCGGGGAGCTGTTTTTT

v_gene: TRBV6-2/TRBV6-3
d_gene: NA
abundance: few
j_gene: TRBJ2-1
CDR3aa: CASTWGGRTYNEQFF
CDR3nt: TGTGCCAGCACCTGGGGTGGCCGTACCTACAATGAGCAGTTCTTC

v_gene: TRBV4-2
d_gene: TRBD2
abundance: NA
j_gene: TRBJ2-2
CDR3aa: CASSQDSPSGSMGGELFF
CDR3nt: TGTGCCAGCAGCCAAGATTCGCCTAGCGGGAGTATGGGCGGGGAGCTGTTTTTT

v_gene: TRBV7-2
d_gene: TRBD2
abundance: NA
j_gene: TRBJ2-1
CDR3aa: CASSSGSGRGSDEQFF
CDR3nt: TGTGCCAGCAGCTCAGGAAGCGGGAGGGGAAGCGATGAGCAGTTCTTC

v_gene: TRBV10-3
d_gene: NA
abundance: many
j_gene: TRBJ1-1
CDR3aa: CATTRARGGTEAFF
CDR3nt: TGTGCCACCACAAGGGCACGCGGTGGGACTGAAGCTTTCTTT

v_gene: TRBV9
d_gene: NA
abundance: NA
j_gene: TRBJ1-1
CDR3aa: CASSVVVAENTEAFF
CDR3nt: TGTGCCAGCAGCGTAGTAGTAGCAGAGAACACTGAAGCTTTCTTT

v_gene: TRBV20-1
d_gene: TRBD2
abundance: few
j_gene: TRBJ2-1
CDR3aa: CSAQTAGSYNEQFF
CDR3nt: TGCAGTGCTCAGACAGCGGGGTCCTACAATGAGCAGTTCTTC

v_gene: TRBV6-1
d_gene: NA
abundance: few
j_gene: TRBJ2-7
CDR3aa: CASSEGAGYYEQYF
CDR3nt: TGTGCCAGCAGTGAAGGAGCAGGGTACTACGAGCAGTACTTC

v_gene: TRBV7-3
d_gene: TRBD2
abundance: NA
j_gene: TRBJ2-1
CDR3aa: CASSSRTSPNEQFF
CDR3nt: TGTGCCAGCAGCTCACGGACTAGTCCCAATGAGCAGTTCTTC

v_gene: TRBV12-3/TRBV12-4
d_gene: NA
abundance: NA
j_gene: TRBJ2-5
CDR3aa: CASSSRRQRETQYF
CDR3nt: TGTGCCAGCAGTTCGCGCCGACAGAGGGAGACCCAGTACTTC

v_gene: TRBV20-1
d_gene: NA
abundance: few
j_gene: TRBJ1-1
CDR3aa: CSARTGRLSGNTEAFF
CDR3nt: TGCAGTGCTAGAACCGGGAGACTTTCGGGGAACACTGAAGCTTTCTTT

v_gene: TRBV5-6
d_gene: TRBD2
abundance: NA
j_gene: TRBJ2-3
CDR3aa: CASSLAGLVTDTQYF
CDR3nt: TGTGCCAGCAGCTTGGCCGGACTAGTTACAGATACGCAGTATTTT

v_gene: TRBV12-3/TRBV12-4
d_gene: TRBD2
abundance: NA
j_gene: TRBJ2-7
CDR3aa: CASNSGRANYEQYF
CDR3nt: TGTGCCAGCAATAGCGGGAGGGCCAACTACGAGCAGTACTTC

v_gene: TRBV6-1
d_gene: NA
abundance: NA
j_gene: TRBJ2-7
CDR3aa: CASSVDSLGEQYF
CDR3nt: TGTGCCAGCAGTGTTGACAGTCTGGGCGAGCAGTACTTC

v_gene: TRBV14
d_gene: NA
abundance: few
j_gene: TRBJ2-5
CDR3aa: CASSHGPRETQYF
CDR3nt: TGTGCCAGCAGCCACGGGCCGAGGGAGACCCAGTACTTC

v_gene: TRBV7-8
d_gene: TRBD2
abundance: NA
j_gene: TRBJ2-1
CDR3aa: CASSLSGTSGSTYNEQFF
CDR3nt: TGTGCCAGCAGCTTAAGCGGGACTAGCGGGAGTACCTACAATGAGCAGTTCTTC

v_gene: TRBV4-1
d_gene: TRBD2
abundance: many
j_gene: TRBJ2-3
CDR3aa: CASSQGVLAGGPGPDTQYF
CDR3nt: TGCGCCAGCAGCCAAGGAGTACTAGCGGGGGGGCCCGGTCCAGATACGCAGTATTTT

v_gene: TRBV10-3
d_gene: NA
abundance: NA
j_gene: TRBJ1-6
CDR3aa: CAISETPPGGNSPLHF
CDR3nt: TGTGCCATCAGTGAGACTCCCCCGGGGGGGAATTCACCCCTCCACTTT

v_gene: TRBV4-1
d_gene: NA
abundance: many
j_gene: TRBJ2-3
CDR3aa: CASSRQGTDTQYF
CDR3nt: TGCGCCAGCAGCCGGCAGGGAACAGATACGCAGTATTTT

v_gene: TRBV2
d_gene: NA
abundance: NA
j_gene: TRBJ2-7
CDR3aa: CASGGLTSLIGNEQYF
CDR3nt: TGTGCCAGCGGCGGATTGACATCCTTAATTGGGAACGAGCAGTACTTC

v_gene: TRBV4-3
d_gene: NA
abundance: few
j_gene: TRBJ1-6
CDR3aa: CASSQEVYVGNSPLHF
CDR3nt: TGCGCCAGCAGCCAAGAGGTTTATGTTGGAAATTCACCCCTCCACTTT